Shown below are 30 T cell receptor beta chains from a single sample sequenced in a study of shared clonotypes between healthy human individuals. Naive CD8 isolation took CD45RO-negative cells positively selected for CCR7 and excluded terminally differentiated effector memory CD45RA+ cells. The repertoire was sequenced with immunoSEQ multiplex PCR; TCRdb's copy has only in-frame clones and lacks some. The data show about 580,000 clones, roughly 98% seen once. The sequenced material came from naive CD8+ T cells sorted from blood. All receptors come from a man in his thirties or forties in good health.

The chain has TRBV6-5 and TRBJ1-1; perhaps TRBD1 as D (6 bases). The V gene lost 0 bases and the J gene lost 11 bases, with 16 bases spanning the gap. The CDR3 covers 14 residues. Germline assignment: CDR1 MNHEY and CDR2 SVGAGI. This chain's CDR3 is CASSYSRQDPFAFF. The CDR3, as DNA: TGTGCCAGCAGTTACTCAAGACAGGATCCTTTTGCTTTCTTT.

V is TRBV6-5 and J is TRBJ2-1; D perhaps matches TRBD2 (5 bases). Germline CDR1 reads MNHEY; CDR2 reads SVGAGI. The CDR3 is made up of 13 amino acids. V dropped 6 bases and J dropped 5 bases, with 11 bases sitting between them. In DNA, the CDR3 is TGTGCCAGCAGCTCGGGGATTCACAATGAGCAGTTCTTC. Its protein is CASSSGIHNEQFF.

This clone has only one observation. The chain recombines TRBV29-1 with TRBJ2-3, with D possibly being TRBD1 or TRBD2 (5 bases each). The germline gives CDR1 SQVTM, CDR2 ANQGSEA. This CDR3 comprises 14 residues. V was shortened by 4 bases and J by 0 bases, with 11 bases between the two germline ends. CDR3 sequence (DNA): TGCAGCGTTGTGCCCGGGGCCAGCACAGATACGCAGTATTTT. As protein: CSVVPGASTDTQYF.

The CDR3 spells CASIAYISGGLNTEAFF. The CDR3 DNA reads as TGTGCCAGCATCGCTTATATATCGGGGGGCCTGAACACTGAAGCTTTCTTT. The chain joins TRBV7-8 to TRBJ1-1; D perhaps matches TRBD1 (6 bases). The ends were cut back, 7 bases at V and 0 bases at J, with 21 bases in the middle. CDR1 is SGHVS and CDR2 is FQNEAQ in the germline V gene. This CDR3 is built from 17 residues.

The chain joins TRBV6-4 to TRBJ2-1; no clear D. Trimming stripped 6 bases from V and 4 bases from J, with 16 bases between. The CDR3 contains 15 residues. The germline V gene encodes CDR1 MRHNA and CDR2 SNTAGT. CDR3 amino acids: CASRKNFDTYNEQFF. CDR3 sequence (DNA): TGTGCCAGCAGGAAGAATTTCGACACTTACAATGAGCAGTTCTTC.

The rearrangement uses TRBV6-1 and TRBJ2-5; 11 bases map to TRBD1. Germline lookup yields CDR1 MNHNS and CDR2 SASEGT. V gave up 3 bases and J gave up 5 bases; unmatched junction bases: 8. This CDR3 contains 16 residues. The chain's CDR3 is CASSEDRGRGWETQYF. CDR3 nucleotide sequence: TGTGCCAGCAGTGAGGACAGGGGGCGTGGGTGGGAGACCCAGTACTTC.

This chain connects TRBV4-1 to TRBJ1-1, with no clear D. Germline lookup yields CDR1 MGHRA and CDR2 YSYEKL. This CDR3 has 13 amino acids. Trimming removed 0 bases from V and 7 bases from J, with 9 bases in between. In DNA, the CDR3 is TGCGCCAGCAGCCAAGATTTAGATTTTGAAGCTTTCTTT. This codes for CASSQDLDFEAFF.

This clone was seen only once. Other DNA sequences of this sample code for an identical CDR3. The chain has TRBV2 and TRBJ2-3; D ambiguous. V lost 4 bases to trimming and J lost 4 bases, with 12 bases between them. Looked up from germline, CDR1 is SNHLY and CDR2 is FYNNEI. The CDR3 spans 14 residues. CDR3 nucleotide sequence: TGTGCCAGCAGTGGTAGGGCCCCAGCAGATACGCAGTATTTT. Translation: CASSGRAPADTQYF.

The CDR3 sequence: CASSLGGVGTDTQYF. CDR3 bases: TGTGCCAGCAGCTTGGGGGGAGTTGGCACAGATACGCAGTATTTT. The chain joins TRBV5-6 to TRBJ2-3, with D tentatively TRBD2 (5 bases). This CDR3 spans 15 amino acids. V gave up 0 bases and J gave up 1 base, with 9 bases separating them. The germline V gene has CDR1 SGHDT and CDR2 YYEEEE.

The chain uses TRBV9 and TRBJ1-5, with D unclear. The CDR3 totals 14 residues. V was clipped by 3 bases and J by 2 bases, with 9 bases between them. Germline CDR1 and CDR2: SGDLS and YYNGEE. The CDR3 region is CASSAAGGNQPQHF. CDR3 bases: TGTGCCAGCAGCGCCGCGGGTGGCAATCAGCCCCAGCATTTT.

The CDR3 nucleotides are TGTGCCAGCATCCGGGACTCGGTCCTTTCTACGAGCTCCTACGAGCAGTACTTC. Protein sequence: CASIRDSVLSTSSYEQYF. The genes are TRBV2 and TRBJ2-7; D is possibly TRBD2 (6 bases). Germline CDR1 and CDR2: SNHLY and FYNNEI. The CDR3 contains 18 residues. Between the trimmed V and J ends, which lost 7 bases and 0 bases, there was a span of 25 bases.

The chain carries TRBV29-1 and TRBJ1-4, with unresolved D. Trimming cost V 6 bases and J 3 bases, with 20 bases left between them. This CDR3 region has 16 residues. Germline CDR1 and CDR2: SQVTM and ANQGSEA. The CDR3 spells CSVFHEEHGANEKLFF. CDR3 DNA: TGCAGCGTCTTTCACGAGGAGCACGGAGCTAATGAAAAACTGTTTTTT.

This chain connects TRBV13 to TRBJ2-1; 11 nucleotides match TRBD2. The CDR3 covers 15 residues. The germline CDR1 and CDR2 sequences are PRHDT and FYEKMQ (reference sequence). Germline trimming cut 5 bases from V and 4 bases from J; bases unmatched to any gene: 4. As DNA, the CDR3 is TGTGCCAGCAGCCTGACTAGCGGGACTTACAATGAGCAGTTCTTC. As protein: CASSLTSGTYNEQFF.

The chain couples TRBV11-3 to TRBJ2-7; no clear D. Trimming pared 1 base from V and 5 bases from J, leaving 12 bases between. The CDR3 consists of 14 residues. Germline lookup yields CDR1 SGHNT and CDR2 YENEEA. For the CDR3, the DNA is TGTGCCAGCAGCTTAGGGATGGGCGAGGACGAGCAGTACTTC. Amino acids: CASSLGMGEDEQYF.

This rearrangement joins TRBV7-9 to TRBJ1-2, with TRBD1 as a possible D gene (5 bases). Trimming left V 1 base short and J 4 bases short, with 13 bases between. The CDR3 is 15 amino acids. The germline V gene has CDR1 SEHNR and CDR2 FQNEAQ (reference sequence). The CDR3 DNA sequence: TGTGCCAGCAGCTTAGATCAGGGATCGGCCTATGGCTACACCTTC. This sequence encodes CASSLDQGSAYGYTF.

The V and J genes are TRBV4-1 and TRBJ1-5; D is perhaps TRBD1 (5 bases). The V gene lost 0 bases and the J gene lost 2 bases, with 8 bases spanning the gap. Germline lookup yields CDR1 MGHRA and CDR2 YSYEKL. The CDR3 has 15 residues. The CDR3 nucleotides are TGCGCCAGCAGCCAAGAACTGGGGGGCAATCAGCCCCAGCATTTT. Its protein is CASSQELGGNQPQHF.

The gene calls are TRBV4-1 and TRBJ2-6, with D possibly TRBD1 on 6 matching bases. The CDR3 runs to 15 residues. Germline V gene sequence: CDR1 MGHRA, CDR2 YSYEKL. V was pared by 5 bases and J by 4 bases, with 12 bases between. CDR3 DNA: TGCGCCAGCAGCTCAACAGGGAACGGGGCCAACGTCCTGACTTTC. Protein sequence: CASSSTGNGANVLTF.

The sample holds one count of this clone. The chain carries TRBV9 and TRBJ1-2, with D perhaps matching TRBD1 (6 bases). Germline V gives CDR1 SGDLS, CDR2 YYNGEE. Trimming shortened V by 7 bases and J by 4 bases, and 11 bases separated the two germline ends. The CDR3 runs 12 residues. CDR3 residues: CASFDRIYGYTF. The DNA for the CDR3 is TGTGCCAGCTTCGACAGGATCTATGGCTACACCTTC.

This sequence joins TRBV9 and TRBJ2-1, with 7 positions matching TRBD2. V lost 1 base, J lost 9 bases, and 4 bases stayed unmatched. The V gene's germline CDR1 is SGDLS and CDR2 YYNGEE. The length of the CDR3 is 13 residues. CDR3 region: CASSVSGRGEQFF. CDR3 sequence (DNA): TGTGCCAGCAGCGTAAGTGGGAGGGGTGAGCAGTTCTTC.

V is TRBV11-2 and J is TRBJ2-5; 7 bases map to TRBD2. Germline V gene data show CDR1 as SGHAT and CDR2 as FQNNGV. This CDR3 has 13 residues. V trimming: 5 bases; J trimming: 5 bases; junction bases outside the gene matches: 5. The CDR3 sequence is CASSQTSPETQYF. The CDR3 DNA reads TGTGCCAGCAGCCAGACTAGCCCGGAGACCCAGTACTTC.

The chain uses TRBV29-1 and TRBJ2-1; D is unresolved. The V gene lost 1 base and the J gene lost 0 bases, with 7 bases spanning the gap. The germline V gene has CDR1 SQVTM and CDR2 ANQGSEA. This CDR3 comprises 14 residues. CDR3 amino acids: CSVEAANSYNEQFF. The CDR3 region has the DNA TGCAGCGTTGAAGCCGCGAACTCCTACAATGAGCAGTTCTTC.

This clone showed up just a few times. V is TRBV27 and J is TRBJ2-7; TRBD2 is a possible D gene (7 bases). The germline CDR1 and CDR2 sequences are MNHEY and SMNVEV (reference sequence). Trimming removed 4 bases at V and 7 bases at J, with 20 bases between. The CDR3 runs 15 residues. The CDR3 protein is CASSSQGEGVFEQYF. The CDR3 DNA reads TGTGCCAGCAGTTCACAAGGGGAGGGGGTGTTTGAGCAGTACTTC.

The chain carries TRBV5-1 and TRBJ2-7, with D perhaps given as TRBD1 or TRBD2 (5 bases each). The CDR3 covers 14 residues. Germline-derived CDR1 and CDR2 are SGHRS and YFSETQ. Trimming shortened V by 6 bases and J by 2 bases, and 15 bases separated the two germline ends. CDR3 residues: CASTQGQGPYEQYF. As DNA, the CDR3 is TGCGCCAGCACCCAGGGCCAGGGACCCTACGAGCAGTACTTC.

The V call is TRBV28, the J call TRBJ2-7, with D perhaps TRBD1 (6 bases). The CDR3 extends over 18 amino acids. Germline CDR1 and CDR2: MDHEN and SYDVKM. Trimming removed 1 base at V and 0 bases at J, with 19 bases between. CDR3 protein: CASSLSGALGDSSYEQYF. The CDR3 DNA follows: TGTGCCAGCAGTTTATCAGGGGCTCTAGGAGATAGCTCCTACGAGCAGTACTTC.

The chain combines TRBV4-1 with TRBJ1-2, with D possibly TRBD1 on 6 matching bases. Trimming removed 1 base at V and 1 base at J, with 19 bases between. This CDR3 is 18 amino acids long. CDR1 MGHRA and CDR2 YSYEKL come from the germline V gene. CDR3 sequence (DNA): TGCGCCAGCAGCCAAGGGGTAGTCGGACAGCTCTATAACTATGGCTACACCTTC. Its protein is CASSQGVVGQLYNYGYTF.

V and J are TRBV25-1 and TRBJ2-1, with 11 bases identical to TRBD2. The length of the CDR3 is 15 residues. The ends lost 9 bases at V and 4 bases at J; junction bases unmatched: 8. Germline loops: CDR1 MGHDK, CDR2 SYGVNS. The CDR3 coding sequence is TGTGCCAGTACCCCCGGGACTAGCGGATACAATGAGCAGTTCTTC. Protein: CASTPGTSGYNEQFF.

The genes are TRBV27 and TRBJ2-1; perhaps TRBD2 as D (6 bases). V shed 6 bases and J shed 7 bases, with 16 bases lying between them. Germline values: CDR1 MNHEY, CDR2 SMNVEV (reference sequence). The CDR3 consists of 14 residues. The CDR3 spells CASSRPGATNEQFF. CDR3 in DNA: TGTGCCAGCAGCCGTCCGGGAGCTACAAATGAGCAGTTCTTC.

This clone came up once. The chain carries TRBV6-5 and TRBJ1-3; the D is unclear. Germline V gene sequence: CDR1 MNHEY, CDR2 SVGAGI. V lost 9 bases and J 0 bases, leaving 9 bases between the germline ends. This CDR3 has 13 residues. The CDR3 sequence: CASQQNSGNTIYF. The CDR3 DNA is TGTGCCAGTCAACAGAACTCTGGAAACACCATATATTTT.

The CDR3 DNA follows: TGTGCCAGCAGCCCTCGGGGGTGGGAGTGGGGCTCCTACAATGAGCAGTTCTTC. Protein product: CASSPRGWEWGSYNEQFF. The chain couples TRBV7-2 to TRBJ2-1, with D possibly TRBD2 on 6 matching bases. V was clipped by 5 bases and J by 0 bases, with 20 bases between them. The CDR3 has 18 amino acids. The germline CDR1 and CDR2 sequences are SGHTA and FQGNSA.

This chain links TRBV5-1 with TRBJ2-7; no firm D call. Trimming stripped 0 bases from V and 0 bases from J, with 7 bases between. The CDR3 totals 14 residues. Germline V CDR1 and CDR2: SGHRS, YFSETQ. CDR3 bases: TGCGCCAGCAGCTTGGGTCAGACCTCCTACGAGCAGTACTTC. The encoded protein is CASSLGQTSYEQYF.